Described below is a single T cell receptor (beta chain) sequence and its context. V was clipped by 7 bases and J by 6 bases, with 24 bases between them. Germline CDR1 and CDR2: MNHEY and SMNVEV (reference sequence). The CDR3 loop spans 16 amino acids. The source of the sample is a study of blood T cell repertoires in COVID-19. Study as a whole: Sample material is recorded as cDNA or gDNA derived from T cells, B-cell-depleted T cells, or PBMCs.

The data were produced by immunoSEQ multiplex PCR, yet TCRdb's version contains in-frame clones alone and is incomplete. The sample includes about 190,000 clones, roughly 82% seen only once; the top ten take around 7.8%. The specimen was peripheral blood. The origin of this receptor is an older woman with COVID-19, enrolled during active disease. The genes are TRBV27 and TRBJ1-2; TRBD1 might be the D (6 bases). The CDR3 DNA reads TGTGCCAGCACCACTACGGACAGCGCGCAATTCGATGGCTACACCTTC. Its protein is CASTTTDSAQFDGYTF.